The 20 T cell receptor beta chains given below trace back to one sample, sequenced in a study of cytomegalovirus exposure and HLA in healthy donors. Repertoires were generated with immunoSEQ multiplex PCR, while TCRdb's copy carries only in-frame clones and drops some. The sample carries roughly 250,000 clones, 90% recorded once. The source material was PBMCs. These TCRs come from a woman aged 18 to 35 in good health and CMV-seronegative.

CDR3 DNA: TGCGCCAGCAGTCATCCCACCGGGACAGGTCCTATCAAGCAGTACGTC. It is translated as CASSHPTGTGPIKQYV. The V gene is TRBV23-1, the J gene TRBJ2-7, with 8 bases fitting TRBD1. Being an ORF, TRBV23-1 has a function that is uncertain. The CDR3 sequence is 16 residues long. V lost 3 bases to trimming and J lost 8 bases; unmatched junction nucleotides: 15.

V usage is TRBV28 and J usage is TRBJ1-2, with TRBD1 as a possible D gene (6 bases). V lost 3 bases and J 6 bases, leaving 14 bases between the germline ends. The CDR3 covers 14 residues. From germline, CDR1 is MDHEN and CDR2 SYDVKM. Here the CDR3 DNA reads TGTGCCAGCAGTTTGGGGGGGGCGTCTCATGGCTACACCTTC. This gives the protein CASSLGGASHGYTF.

The V and J genes are TRBV28 and TRBJ2-1; D possibly corresponds to TRBD2 (5 bases). The CDR3 has 15 amino acids. The germline CDR1 and CDR2 sequences are MDHEN and SYDVKM. Deletions cut 6 bases from V and 2 bases from J, with 14 bases between. CDR3 loop: CASSIGLYAYNEQFF. CDR3 bases: TGTGCCAGCAGCATAGGACTCTACGCCTACAATGAGCAGTTCTTC. Full variable domain (outside the CDR3, taken from reference TRBV28 and TRBJ2-1): DVKVTQSSRYLVKRTGEKVFLECVQDMDHENMFWYRQDPGLGLRLIYFSYDVKMKEKGDIPEGYSVSREKKERFSLILESASTNQTSMYLCASSIGLYAYNEQFFGPGTRLTVL.

CDR3 loop: CASSAGLATSYNEQFF. The CDR3 bases are TGTGCCAGCAGCGCGGGACTAGCGACATCCTACAATGAGCAGTTCTTC. The chain links TRBV9 to TRBJ2-1; 10 nucleotides line up with TRBD2. CDR1 SGDLS and CDR2 YYNGEE come from the germline V gene. The junction had 4 bases not matched to a gene; V was cut back by 3 bases and J by 1 base. The CDR3 loop spans 16 amino acids.

This sequence joins TRBV28 and TRBJ1-5; the D is unclear. This CDR3 comprises 13 residues. Germline values: CDR1 MDHEN, CDR2 SYDVKM. The V and J ends lost 10 bases and 9 bases respectively, with 19 bases between them. CDR3: CATSPGPPGPQHF. CDR3 DNA: TGTGCCACCTCCCCCGGCCCCCCAGGGCCCCAGCATTTT.

This chain links TRBV11-2 with TRBJ1-1; no clear D. CDR1 is SGHAT, CDR2 FQNNGV, per germline. The CDR3 extends over 14 amino acids. V lost 3 bases and J 1 base, leaving 9 bases between the germline ends. The CDR3 nucleotides read TGTGCCAGCAGCTTTCTCCCCGGGAACACTGAAGCTTTCTTT. Protein: CASSFLPGNTEAFF.

The gene calls are TRBV18 and TRBJ2-5, with a tentative D call TRBD2 (6 bases). The CDR3 covers 14 residues. Trimming took off 0 bases at V and 5 bases at J, with 10 bases between the two ends. Germline-derived CDR1 and CDR2 are KGHSH and LQKENI. The CDR3 is CASSPPSGRETQYF. The CDR3 coding sequence is TGTGCCAGCTCACCACCGTCGGGGAGGGAGACCCAGTACTTC.

V is TRBV7-3 and J is TRBJ2-1; 7 bases line up with TRBD1. V gave up 6 bases and J gave up 4 bases; unmatched junction bases: 3. The CDR3 runs 13 residues. The germline V gene encodes CDR1 SGHTA and CDR2 FQGTGA. The CDR3 DNA is TGTGCCAGCAGAGAGGACAGGTACAATGAGCAGTTCTTC. Encoded protein: CASREDRYNEQFF.

This clone showed up just once. The V gene is TRBV5-1, the J gene TRBJ1-4; D perhaps matches TRBD1 (6 bases). Germline CDR1 reads SGHRS; CDR2 reads YFSETQ. CDR3 length equals 16 residues. The V and J ends lost 0 bases and 8 bases respectively, with 17 bases between them. The CDR3 DNA reads TGCGCCAGCAGCTTGGCGCTCCAGGGAGGGGGAGAAAAACTGTTTTTT. This gives the protein CASSLALQGGGEKLFF.

The chain couples TRBV6-5 to TRBJ1-6, with D unresolved. Germline CDR1 and CDR2: MNHEY and SVGAGI. V dropped 0 bases and J dropped 10 bases, with 10 bases sitting between them. CDR3 size: 14 residues. This chain's CDR3 is CASSYSVEGSPLHF. Written as DNA, the CDR3 is TGTGCCAGCAGTTACTCAGTCGAGGGCTCACCCCTCCACTTT.

The chain carries TRBV9 and TRBJ2-6, with a possible D match to TRBD1 (5 bases). Germline CDR1 SGDLS, CDR2 YYNGEE. The CDR3 contains 16 residues. Trimming cost V 4 bases and J 8 bases, with 19 bases left between them. The CDR3: CASSSLRGGGTNVLTF. The CDR3 region has the DNA TGTGCCAGCAGCTCCCTAAGGGGTGGTGGTACCAACGTCCTGACTTTC.

The rearrangement links TRBV19 to TRBJ2-5, with a weak D call TRBD1 (6 bases). Germline lookup yields CDR1 LNHDA and CDR2 SQIVND (reference sequence). The CDR3 consists of 14 residues. V lost 5 bases to trimming and J lost 2 bases, with 12 bases between them. The CDR3 reads CASSSRQAQETQYF. CDR3 nucleotide sequence: TGTGCCAGTAGTTCTCGACAGGCTCAAGAGACCCAGTACTTC. Full variable domain (remainder filled in from reference TRBV19 and TRBJ2-5): DGGITQSPKYLFRKEGQNVTLSCEQNLNHDAMYWYRQDPGQGLRLIYYSQIVNDFQKGDIAEGYSVSREKKESFPLTVTSAQKNPTAFYLCASSSRQAQETQYFGPGTRLLVL.

This chain joins TRBV6-5 and TRBJ1-1; 7 bases agree with TRBD1. V was pared by 2 bases and J by 5 bases, with 2 bases of the junction left unmatched. Per the germline V gene, CDR1 is MNHEY and CDR2 is SVGAGI. The CDR3 sequence is 13 residues long. CDR3 region: CASSYRDRTEAFF. CDR3 DNA sequence: TGTGCCAGCAGTTACCGGGACAGAACTGAAGCTTTCTTT.

V usage is TRBV5-1 and J usage is TRBJ2-3; D may be TRBD1 (6 bases). Trimming left V 2 bases short and J 1 base short, with 11 bases between. Germline CDR1 SGHRS, CDR2 YFSETQ. There are 15 residues in the CDR3. The CDR3 bases are TGCGCCAGCAGCTTAACAGGGCTCGGCACAGATACGCAGTATTTT. It encodes CASSLTGLGTDTQYF.

The genes are TRBV27 and TRBJ2-1, with D tentatively TRBD2 (6 bases). Trimming removed 2 bases at V and 1 base at J, with 12 bases between. The CDR3 sequence is 16 residues long. Germline V gene data show CDR1 as MNHEY and CDR2 as SMNVEV (reference sequence). CDR3 coding DNA: TGTGCCAGCAGTTTACCGGGGGTATCTTCCTACAATGAGCAGTTCTTC. It specifies CASSLPGVSSYNEQFF.

The chain joins TRBV4-3 to TRBJ2-1, with TRBD2 matching over 8 bases. Germline V lookup: CDR1 LGHNA, CDR2 YSLEER. J was trimmed by 5 bases and V by 0 bases; bases with no gene match: 6. The CDR3 is 16 amino acids. CDR3 coding DNA: TGCGCCAGCAGCCAAGACTTACTAGCGGCTGACAATGAGCAGTTCTTC. Translation gives CASSQDLLAADNEQFF.

V and J are TRBV7-9 and TRBJ2-2, with a weak D call TRBD1 (6 bases). The CDR3 covers 13 residues. Germline CDR1 is SEHNR and CDR2 is FQNEAQ (reference sequence). Trimming left V 1 base short and J 8 bases short, with 8 bases between. CDR3: CASSLDREGELFF. The CDR3 DNA reads TGTGCCAGCAGCTTAGACAGGGAAGGGGAGCTGTTTTTT.

CDR3 sequence reads: CASSKTSGGSYEQYV. The CDR3 DNA is TGTGCCAGCTCAAAAACTAGCGGGGGGTCCTACGAGCAGTACGTC. The rearrangement joins TRBV18 to TRBJ2-7; 12 nucleotides line up with TRBD2. CDR1 and CDR2 from the germline V gene are KGHSH and LQKENI. The CDR3 runs 15 residues. With V trimmed by 5 bases and J by 1 base, 3 bases remained unmatched.

J is TRBJ2-2 and V is TRBV10-2; no clear D. Between the trimmed V and J ends, which lost 8 bases and 2 bases, there was a span of 12 bases. The CDR3 sequence is 14 residues long. In germline, CDR1 is WSHSY, CDR2 SAAADI. The CDR3 DNA reads as TGCGCCAGCGAGGTCAGAGTAAACACCGGGGAGCTGTTTTTT. This sequence encodes CASEVRVNTGELFF.

The chain uses TRBV5-8 and TRBJ2-3; no clear D. Germline loops: CDR1 SGHTS, CDR2 YDEGEE. The CDR3 extends over 14 amino acids. V lost 1 base, J lost 2 bases, and 8 bases lay in between. The CDR3 here is CASSLPLYTDTQYF. The DNA of the CDR3 is TGTGCCAGCAGCTTGCCTTTGTACACAGATACGCAGTATTTT.